The clone carrying this T cell receptor beta chain was found a few times. This entry is derived from a study of blood T cell repertoires in COVID-19. V was pared by 7 bases and J by 5 bases, with 9 bases of the junction left unmatched. CDR3 length: 15 residues. From germline, CDR1 is SNHLY and CDR2 FYNNEI. Sequencing was performed with immunoSEQ multiplex PCR; in TCRdb, only in-frame clones are kept and a portion is missing. The profile covers about 160,000 clones, with 65% to 80% appearing a single time and around 8.1% taken by the ten largest. The sequenced sample consisted of peripheral blood. This chain joins TRBV2 and TRBJ2-7; 12 nucleotides agree with TRBD1. The origin of this receptor is a man aged 55 to 70 with acute or convalescent COVID-19. DNA of the CDR3: TGTGCCAGCAAACGCGATGGGACAGGGGGCGACGAGCAGTACTTC. Translated: CASKRDGTGGDEQYF.